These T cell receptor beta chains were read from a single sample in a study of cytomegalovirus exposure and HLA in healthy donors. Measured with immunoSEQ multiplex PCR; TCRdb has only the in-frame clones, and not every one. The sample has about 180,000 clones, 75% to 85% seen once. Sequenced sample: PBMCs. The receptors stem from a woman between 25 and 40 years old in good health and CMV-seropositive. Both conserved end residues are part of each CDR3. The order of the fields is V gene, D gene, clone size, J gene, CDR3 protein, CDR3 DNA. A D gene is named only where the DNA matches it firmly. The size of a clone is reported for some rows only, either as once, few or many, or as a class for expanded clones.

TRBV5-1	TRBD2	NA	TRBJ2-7	CASSLDTSGRQYEQYF	TGCGCCAGCAGCTTGGATACTAGCGGGAGACAGTACGAGCAGTACTTC
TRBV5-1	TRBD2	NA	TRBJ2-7	CASSLVWEGSYEQYF	TGCGCCAGCAGCTTGGTATGGGAGGGCTCCTACGAGCAGTACTTC
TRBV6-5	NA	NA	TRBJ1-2	CASSFLVQGEGYTF	TGTGCCAGCAGTTTTCTGGTACAGGGAGAGGGCTACACCTTC
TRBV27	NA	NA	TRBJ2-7	CASSFGQTYEQYF	TGTGCCAGCAGTTTTGGGCAGACCTACGAGCAGTACTTC
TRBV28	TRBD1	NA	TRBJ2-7	CASSLLAGQETYEQYF	TGTGCCAGCAGTTTATTGGCGGGACAGGAAACCTACGAGCAGTACTTC
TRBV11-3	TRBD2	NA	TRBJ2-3	CASSSTRGSGGTDTQYF	TGTGCCAGCAGCTCTACTCGGGGTAGCGGGGGGACAGATACGCAGTATTTT
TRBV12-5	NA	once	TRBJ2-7	CASARRQPDEQYF	TGTGCTAGTGCCCGACGACAGCCCGACGAGCAGTACTTC
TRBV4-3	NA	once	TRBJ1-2	CASSQDMTANYGYTF	TGCGCCAGCAGCCAAGATATGACAGCTAACTATGGCTACACCTTC
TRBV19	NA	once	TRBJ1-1	CASSEQGGTEAFF	TGTGCCAGTAGCGAACAGGGTGGCACTGAAGCTTTCTTT
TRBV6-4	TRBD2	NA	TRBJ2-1	CASSELEGLAGGQFF	TGTGCCAGCAGTGAATTGGAGGGACTAGCGGGGGGTCAGTTCTTC